This TCR beta chain was sequenced for a study of OX40 agonist ivuxolimab in advanced cancers. General notes on the study: Ivuxolimab was a fully human IgG2 agonistic monoclonal antibody targeting the costimulatory receptor OX40 (CD134). Intravenous ivuxolimab was administered to patients every 2 weeks at six dose levels: 0.01, 0.1, 0.3, 1.5, 3 and 10 mg/kg. Among the approximately 54 dose-escalation patients, approximately 20 had hepatocellular carcinoma, approximately 15 melanoma, 9 renal cell carcinoma and 9 head and neck cancer. A male proportion of under 85% and a mean age of around 60 years, ranging from roughly 20 to 80, were recorded for the dose-escalation cohort. Prior anti-PD-1, anti-PD-L1 or anti-CTLA-4 therapy was permitted, and checkpoint inhibitors had been received by about 36% of dose-escalation patients. Partial responses occurred in three dose-escalation patients: two with cutaneous melanoma and one with hepatocellular carcinoma. Peripheral TCRbeta sequencing was intended to test whether TCR sequence diversity was altered and clonal T-cell expansion was caused by ivuxolimab. The paper describes the monotherapy dose-escalation part (N of about 50 patients) of the phase I trial of ivuxolimab.

Overall results and qualifications from the work: In partial responders in the 0.1-3.0 mg/kg groups, normalized peripheral clonal expansion was found to be among the lowest, especially among CD8+ T cells. On average, CD8+ T cells showed more expanded clones than CD4+ T cells after ivuxolimab. The antigen specificity of the clonally expanded peripheral T cells was not determined. Low levels of normalized T-cell clonal expansion were also seen in some patients who did not respond. At doses from 0.1 to 3.0 mg/kg, clonal expansion was seen in both CD4+ and CD8+ blood T cells between baseline and week 6.

Of note for this clone: The clone's antigen remains unknown. No much larger clone is present one base from it, and per-base qualities are unavailable.

For sequencing of the TCRbeta CDR3 region, genomic DNA was extracted from the sorted cells. The immunoSEQ Assay was used for sequencing of TCRbeta CDR3 regions. What TCRdb holds here is the immuneACCESS table cut down to in-frame rearrangements. Part of the clones is not present; checked against another copy, under half of the missing clones reflect an unresolved V gene, and the others are unexplained. The table for this sample lists roughly 93,000 clones; about 80% of them were counted only once. In total, the top ten clones hold about 5.5% of the sample. CDR1 SEHNR and CDR2 FQNEAQ are derived from the germline V gene (reference sequence). For this chain, trimming is 4 bases at the V end and 5 bases at the J end, and the number of junction bases without a gene match is 8. Taken from cysteine to phenylalanine, the CDR3 has 15 residues. The read is trimmed to its CDR3 DNA, 45 bases read in frame from base 1.

The trial excluded patients who had a history of autoimmune disease or were on systemic immunosuppression. Peripheral blood for TCR sequencing was collected from all dose cohorts at baseline, on cycle 4 day 1, and on cycle 7 day 1. The samples were taken from a phase I, first-in-human, multicenter, open-label dose-escalation trial of ivuxolimab. Adults with locally advanced or metastatic head and neck squamous cell, hepatocellular, melanoma or renal cell carcinoma were enrolled in the trial. Before TCR sequencing, CD4+ T cells and CD8+ T cells were sorted from peripheral blood as separate populations.

The clonotype was recovered from an adult with an advanced solid tumor such as melanoma, head and neck, liver or kidney cancer. The chain is made from TRBV7-9 and TRBJ2-5, with TRBD2 identical over 9 junction bases. The sequences come from CD4+ or CD8+ T cells sorted from blood, collected in a trial of the OX40 agonist ivuxolimab. The CDR3 corresponds to CASSSRGGPGETQYF. In nucleotides, the sequence is TGTGCCAGCAGCTCGCGGGGGGGCCCCGGGGAGACCCAGTACTTC.